The 5 T cell receptor beta chains below all came from one sample that was sequenced in a study of shared clonotypes between healthy human individuals. TCRdb keeps only in-frame clones here, not all; method: immunoSEQ multiplex PCR. The table includes 100,000 or so clones, less than 75% detected once. The sequenced material came from memory CD8+ T cells sorted from blood. Described subset: CD45RO+ cells pooled with CCR7-negative TemRA cells. The receptors stem from a woman younger than 45 in good health.

The CDR3 here is CASSLSGRENEGDKNIQYF. Here the CDR3 DNA reads TGTGCCAGCAGTTTATCGGGCAGGGAAAACGAGGGGGACAAAAACATTCAGTACTTC. The chain recombines TRBV27 with TRBJ2-4; TRBD1 might be the D (6 bases). The CDR3 spans 19 residues. Germline V lookup: CDR1 MNHEY, CDR2 SMNVEV (reference sequence). The V gene lost 0 bases and the J gene lost 3 bases, with 21 bases spanning the gap.

The V and J genes are TRBV19 and TRBJ2-1, with D unresolved. Looked up from germline, CDR1 is LNHDA and CDR2 is SQIVND (reference sequence). Trimming removed 3 bases from V and 4 bases from J, with 7 bases in between. The CDR3 totals 13 residues. This CDR3 reads CASSIRGYNEQFF. CDR3 sequence (DNA): TGTGCCAGTAGTATCCGTGGTTACAATGAGCAGTTCTTC.

This clone was found many times. The chain carries TRBV4-2 and TRBJ2-7; tentatively, D is TRBD1 or TRBD2 (7 bases each). Germline assignment: CDR1 LGHNA and CDR2 YNFKEQ. The CDR3 length is 16 residues. V shed 4 bases and J shed 0 bases, with 16 bases lying between them. This CDR3 reads CASSPRGGDSSYEQYF. DNA for the CDR3: TGTGCCAGCAGCCCCAGGGGGGGGGATTCCTCCTACGAGCAGTACTTC.

Of note for this clone: The junction and the germline gene differ at one end; a read error may be behind it. CDR3 sequence reads: CAIRESAGIGQPQHF. CDR3 in DNA: TGTGCCATCAGAGAGTCAGCGGGGATAGGACAGCCCCAGCATTTT. The chain couples TRBV10-3 to TRBJ1-5; the D is unclear. Germline V gives CDR1 ENHRY, CDR2 SYGVKD. The CDR3 runs to 15 residues.

The chain carries TRBV7-6 and TRBJ2-7, with TRBD2 identical over 7 bases. The V gene's germline CDR1 is SGHVS and CDR2 FNYEAQ. The junction had 9 bases not matched to a gene; V was cut back by 1 base and J by 6 bases. CDR3 size: 15 residues. The CDR3 DNA reads TGTGCCAGCAGCTTAGGGACTAGATTAGGTCTCGAGCAGTACTTC. Translated: CASSLGTRLGLEQYF.